Sequencing of this T cell receptor (beta chain) was carried out in a study of blood T cell repertoires in COVID-19. Study summary: Acute and convalescent COVID-19 specimens originated in the United States, Italy and Spain. PBMCs, B-cell-depleted T cells, or T cells provided the cDNA or gDNA that made up the material.

Original data processing: How many nucleated cells were present was estimated from reference gene primer amplification. Libraries were prepared by immunoSEQ multiplex PCR; TCRdb keeps only in-frame clonotypes and omits some of them. V, J and clone size derive from that table, while D and trimming were established from the DNA sequence. The table has about 35,000 clones, around 80% seen once. The CDR3 extends over 13 amino acids. The germline V and J ends were trimmed by 6 bases and 4 bases, with 12 bases remaining between them. This receptor was taken from a man of 80 years or more with active or convalescent COVID-19. Sequencing input: peripheral blood. J is TRBJ1-1 and V is TRBV12-3 or TRBV12-4, with TRBD1 as a possible D gene (6 bases). The CDR3 reads CASRTGSGTEAFF. The DNA for the CDR3 is TGTGCCAGCAGGACAGGTTCAGGCACTGAAGCTTTCTTT.